The 21 T cell receptor beta chains presented below share a single source sample, sequenced in a study of control samples from healthy donors and cancer patients. Sequencing was performed with immunoSEQ multiplex PCR; in TCRdb, only in-frame clones are kept and a portion is missing. The profile covers 150,000 or so clones, with around 96% appearing a single time and approximately 5.7% taken by the ten largest. Input material: blood. The receptor set was obtained from a man aged 40-49 years in good health.

The chain recombines TRBV28 with TRBJ1-1, with D possibly being TRBD1 (6 bases). CDR1 MDHEN and CDR2 SYDVKM come from the germline V gene. The CDR3 is 13 residues long. V dropped 5 bases and J dropped 3 bases, with 10 bases sitting between them. The CDR3 is CASSNREDTEAFF. The CDR3 coding sequence is TGTGCCAGCAGTAACAGGGAGGACACTGAAGCTTTCTTT.

J is TRBJ2-5 and V is TRBV5-5; 9 bases line up with TRBD1. J lost 5 bases, V lost 0 bases, and 8 bases had no gene match. The V gene's germline CDR1 is SGHKS and CDR2 YYEKEE (reference sequence). CDR3 length: 16 residues. CDR3 bases: TGTGCCAGCAGCTTGGCGGGACAGGGTGAGGGGGAGACCCAGTACTTC. This gives the protein CASSLAGQGEGETQYF.

The CDR3 nucleotides are TGTGCCAGCAGTCCCAGGCTGGGCAGGGGGCATGGATCTGAAGCTTTCTTT. This sequence encodes CASSPRLGRGHGSEAFF. The chain has TRBV27 and TRBJ1-1; 8 bases are shared with TRBD1. V lost 5 bases and J lost 6; bases outside the gene matches: 17. The CDR3 runs to 17 residues. Germline V CDR1 and CDR2: MNHEY, SMNVEV (reference sequence).

V and J are TRBV29-1 and TRBJ2-7, with a tentative D call TRBD2 (6 bases). Trimming left V 8 bases short and J 2 bases short, with 13 bases between. The CDR3 is 12 residues long. Germline V gives CDR1 SQVTM, CDR2 ANQGSEA. CDR3 in amino acids: CSIRDSTYEQYF. CDR3 in DNA: TGCAGCATCCGGGACTCAACCTACGAGCAGTACTTC.

This chain connects TRBV6-6 to TRBJ2-7, with 10 bases that match TRBD1. Losses at the gene ends were 6 bases for V and 7 bases for J; bases not matched to a gene: 9. Per the germline V gene, CDR1 is MNHNY and CDR2 is SVGAGI (reference sequence). This CDR3 has 14 residues. Here the CDR3 reads CASRDPGQGQEQYF. Written as DNA, the CDR3 is TGTGCCAGCAGGGATCCGGGACAGGGGCAAGAGCAGTACTTC.

This clone was counted once. The V call is TRBV7-9, the J call TRBJ2-5, with D perhaps matching TRBD1 or TRBD2 (5 bases each). Trimming left V 2 bases short and J 1 base short, with 8 bases between. Germline V gives CDR1 SEHNR, CDR2 FQNEAQ (reference sequence). The CDR3 sequence is 14 residues long. CDR3: CASSLSGGQETQYF. CDR3 DNA sequence: TGTGCCAGCAGCTTATCTGGGGGCCAAGAGACCCAGTACTTC. Full variable domain (outside the CDR3, taken from reference TRBV7-9 and TRBJ2-5): DTGVSQNPRHKITKRGQNVTFRCDPISEHNRLYWYRQTLGQGPEFLTYFQNEAQLEKSRLLSDRFSAERPKGSFSTLEIQRTEQGDSAMYLCASSLSGGQETQYFGPGTRLLVL.

The rearrangement joins TRBV5-1 to TRBJ1-5; possible D gene TRBD1, 5 bases. CDR3 size: 15 residues. V was shortened by 0 bases and J by 2 bases, with 9 bases between the two germline ends. Germline-derived CDR1 and CDR2 are SGHRS and YFSETQ. The CDR3 loop reads CASSLGGRGNQPQHF. The DNA for the CDR3 is TGCGCCAGCAGCTTGGGGGGCCGAGGCAATCAGCCCCAGCATTTT. Based on the CDR3 plus reference TRBV5-1 and TRBJ1-5, the full variable domain is KAGVTQTPRYLIKTRGQQVTLSCSPISGHRSVSWYQQTPGQGLQFLFEYFSETQRNKGNFPGRFSGRQFSNSRSEMNVSTLELGDSALYLCASSLGGRGNQPQHFGDGTRLSIL.

The genes are TRBV28 and TRBJ1-2, with D hard to call. The CDR3 extends over 14 amino acids. The germline CDR1 and CDR2 sequences are MDHEN and SYDVKM. V was clipped by 3 bases and J by 1 base, with 9 bases between them. CDR3: CASSFFGVNYGYTF. The DNA for the CDR3 is TGTGCCAGCAGTTTTTTCGGGGTTAACTATGGCTACACCTTC.

This clone was picked up one time. In DNA form, the CDR3 reads TGTGCCAGTAGTACCCGACAGGGGACCACCCCAGATACGCAGTATTTT. Its translation: CASSTRQGTTPDTQYF. The genes are TRBV19 and TRBJ2-3; TRBD1 matches 8 bases. The J segment lost 4 bases and the V segment lost 4 bases, leaving 10 bases of the junction unmatched. Germline values: CDR1 LNHDA, CDR2 SQIVND (reference sequence). The CDR3 has 16 residues.

The chain joins TRBV6-1 to TRBJ1-1; the D gene is possibly TRBD1 (5 bases). The CDR3 covers 18 residues. In germline, CDR1 is MNHNS, CDR2 SASEGT. V was cut by 2 bases and J by 1 base, with 20 bases left in between. The CDR3 nucleotides read TGTGCCAGCAGTGAACGGTACGGGGGGTATACCCCGAACACTGAAGCTTTCTTT. Translating it yields CASSERYGGYTPNTEAFF.

The chain joins TRBV5-1 to TRBJ1-5; D is unresolved. The germline V gene has CDR1 SGHRS and CDR2 YFSETQ. This CDR3 has 13 amino acids. Between the trimmed V and J ends, which lost 0 bases and 4 bases, there was a span of 5 bases. CDR3: CASSLDSNQPQHF. CDR3 coding DNA: TGCGCCAGCAGCTTGGACAGTAATCAGCCCCAGCATTTT.

The chain recombines TRBV4-1 with TRBJ1-1; unclear D gene. The CDR3 consists of 15 residues. Germline V gene data show CDR1 as MGHRA and CDR2 as YSYEKL. Trimming left V 0 bases short and J 5 bases short, with 13 bases between. The CDR3 DNA is TGCGCCAGCAGCCAAGACGGGCCTATTGGGACTGAAGCTTTCTTT. Translated: CASSQDGPIGTEAFF.

The chain recombines TRBV7-2 with TRBJ2-7, with D maybe TRBD2 (5 bases). V lost 5 bases to trimming and J lost 6 bases, with 14 bases between them. The CDR3 has 13 residues. Germline CDR1 is SGHTA and CDR2 is FQGNSA. CDR3: CASSPGPGVEQYF. In DNA form, the CDR3 reads TGTGCCAGCAGCCCCGGCCCCGGGGTCGAGCAGTACTTC. Together with reference TRBV7-2 and TRBJ2-7, the CDR3 gives the full variable domain: GAGVSQSPSNKVTEKGKDVELRCDPISGHTALYWYRQSLGQGLEFLIYFQGNSAPDKSGLPSDRFSAERTGGSVSTLTIQRTQQEDSAVYLCASSPGPGVEQYFGPGTRLTVT.

This chain connects TRBV12-3 or TRBV12-4 to TRBJ2-7, with a tentative D call TRBD1 (6 bases). This CDR3 is built from 12 residues. The V gene lost 7 bases and the J gene lost 1 base, with 8 bases spanning the gap. In DNA form, the CDR3 reads TGTGCCAGCAAGACAGGATCCTACGAGCAGTACTTC. This codes for CASKTGSYEQYF.

This clone was picked up one time. The rearrangement joins TRBV2 to TRBJ2-2; D is unresolved. The CDR3 is 17 amino acids. Trimming stripped 0 bases from V and 1 base from J, with 12 bases between. Germline CDR1 SNHLY, CDR2 FYNNEI. CDR3 amino acids: CASSEARAMGNTGELFF. Here the CDR3 DNA reads TGTGCCAGCAGTGAAGCGCGAGCGATGGGGAACACCGGGGAGCTGTTTTTT.

The V and J genes are TRBV12-5 and TRBJ1-2, with 7 bases fitting TRBD1. Unmatched junction bases numbered 4, after V lost 5 bases and J lost 4 bases. Germline V gene data show CDR1 as LGHNT and CDR2 as FRNRAP. The CDR3 spans 13 residues. The CDR3: CASGPTGVYGYTF. Written as DNA, the CDR3 is TGTGCTAGTGGTCCCACAGGGGTCTATGGCTACACCTTC.

The V gene is TRBV7-2, the J gene TRBJ2-2; 9 nucleotides match TRBD2. V was clipped by 4 bases and J by 5 bases; unmatched bases: 8. The CDR3 length is 16 residues. CDR1 and CDR2 from the germline V gene are SGHTA and FQGNSA. The CDR3 reads CASSSVAAGGTGELFF. CDR3 sequence (DNA): TGTGCCAGCAGCTCCGTGGCAGCGGGGGGAACCGGGGAGCTGTTTTTT.

J is TRBJ2-3 and V is TRBV2; the D call may be TRBD1 or TRBD2 (5 bases each). The CDR3 runs to 13 residues. The V end was cut by 8 bases, the J end by 1 base, with 10 bases between. Germline CDR1 and CDR2: SNHLY and FYNNEI. Here the CDR3 DNA reads TGTGCCAGCGAGGGGCAAGGCACAGATACGCAGTATTTT. Protein: CASEGQGTDTQYF.

The V gene is TRBV19, the J gene TRBJ2-6; TRBD1 agrees at 8 bases. Germline lookup yields CDR1 LNHDA and CDR2 SQIVND (reference sequence). The V gene end was trimmed by 5 bases and the J gene end by 0 bases; junction bases not matched to a gene: 3. The CDR3 spans 16 residues. CDR3: CASSSQGASGANVLTF. In nucleotides, the CDR3 is TGTGCCAGTAGTTCCCAGGGGGCCTCTGGGGCCAACGTCCTGACTTTC.

The chain is built from TRBV10-2 and TRBJ1-6; D possibly corresponds to TRBD1 (5 bases). The V and J ends lost 6 bases and 2 bases respectively, with 5 bases between them. In germline, CDR1 is WSHSY, CDR2 SAAADI. CDR3 length: 13 residues. Here the CDR3 DNA reads TGCGCCAGCAGGGACACCTATAATTCACCCCTCCACTTT. Amino acids: CASRDTYNSPLHF.

The chain couples TRBV18 to TRBJ2-3, with 9 bases fitting TRBD1. Germline loops: CDR1 KGHSH, CDR2 LQKENI. The CDR3 is 14 amino acids. Trimming took 4 bases from V and 3 from J; bases not matched to a gene: 2. The CDR3 protein is CASSRGQGTDTQYF. In DNA form, the CDR3 reads TGTGCCAGCTCACGGGGACAGGGAACAGATACGCAGTATTTT. The full variable domain, with the rest looked up from reference TRBV18 and TRBJ2-3, is NAGVMQNPRHLVRRRGQEARLRCSPMKGHSHVYWYRQLPEEGLKFMVYLQKENIIDESGMPKERFSAEFPKEGPSILRIQQVVRGDSAAYFCASSRGQGTDTQYFGPGTRLTVL.